A selection of T cell receptor beta chains follows, all from one sample in a study of blood T cells in healthy people across ages. TCRdb redid the calling of the 5' RACE reads with MiXCR, one entry per CDR3 protein. This table holds more than 1,400,000 distinct CDR3 sequences, approximately 38% found once. The sequencing sample was made of blood. All receptors derive from a woman between 18 and 29 years old in good health. CDR3s include the opening cysteine and the closing phenylalanine or tryptophan. The D gene is left open where the match is weak. Size is stated for part of the rows, as once, few or many counts, or as a class when the clone is expanded.

clone size	D gene	J gene	V gene	CDR3 protein	CDR3 DNA
.	TRBD1	TRBJ2-3	TRBV4-1	CASSQDGTGGSTDTQYF	TGCGCCAGCAGCCAAGATGGAACAGGGGGCAGTACAGATACGCAGTATTTT
.	.	TRBJ1-2	TRBV6-5	CASTRGGGTPGYTF	TGTGCCAGCACCCGGGGGGGCGGGACGCCTGGCTACACCTTC
few	.	TRBJ2-3	TRBV27	CASSRIGQGPDTQYF	TGTGCCAGCAGTAGAATCGGGCAGGGCCCAGATACGCAGTATTTT
.	TRBD1	TRBJ2-7	TRBV3-1	CASSQGQGAGNEQYF	TGTGCCAGCAGCCAAGGGCAGGGGGCTGGTAATGAGCAGTACTTC
.	.	TRBJ2-3	TRBV7-9	CASSTSTNTDTQYF	TGTGCCAGCAGCACAAGCACTAACACAGATACGCAGTATTTT
.	.	TRBJ2-3	TRBV29-1	CSVEGYGSWTDTQYF	TGCAGCGTTGAGGGGTACGGTTCGTGGACAGATACGCAGTATTTT
few	TRBD2	TRBJ2-1	TRBV24-1	CATSDPRRTSGSGDEQFF	TGTGCCACCAGTGACCCACGCCGGACTAGCGGGAGCGGGGATGAGCAGTTCTTC
.	TRBD1	TRBJ1-1	TRBV5-6	CASSDQQGKRAEAFF	TGTGCCAGCAGCGATCAACAGGGGAAACGCGCTGAAGCTTTCTTT
.	.	TRBJ1-1	TRBV25-1	CASSESRVRGEAFF	TGTGCCAGCAGTGAAAGCAGGGTCAGGGGTGAAGCTTTCTTT
.	TRBD2	TRBJ2-7	TRBV20-1	CSLSGALSYNEQYF	TGCAGTCTGAGCGGGGCCCTCTCCTACAATGAGCAGTACTTC
.	TRBD1	TRBJ1-2	TRBV6-5	CASSYGGQGSRGYTF	TGTGCCAGCAGTTACGGCGGACAGGGTTCTAGAGGCTACACCTTC
.	TRBD1	TRBJ2-5	TRBV5-1	CASSDGQGPQETQYF	TGCGCCAGCAGCGATGGACAGGGGCCTCAAGAGACCCAGTACTTC
.	TRBD1	TRBJ1-2	TRBV2	CASRSGTGDYGYTF	TGTGCCAGCAGATCCGGGACAGGGGACTATGGCTACACCTTC
.	TRBD2	TRBJ2-5	TRBV3-1	CASSQDLSGGRPPETQYF	TGTGCCAGCAGCCAAGATCTTAGTGGCGGGAGACCCCCAGAGACCCAGTACTTC
few	TRBD1	TRBJ1-5	TRBV15	CATSRGDSKTYSNQPQHF	TGTGCCACCAGCAGAGGGGACAGTAAAACGTATAGCAATCAGCCCCAGCATTTT
.	.	TRBJ2-7	TRBV20-1	CSAKGPAYEQYF	TGCAGTGCTAAAGGGCCGGCCTACGAGCAGTACTTC
few	TRBD1	TRBJ1-2	TRBV28	CASSQPTGNGYTF	TGTGCCAGCAGCCAGCCGACAGGGAATGGCTACACCTTC
many	TRBD2	TRBJ2-3	TRBV29-1	CSPRIAGNTDTQYF	TGCAGCCCAAGAATAGCGGGGAACACAGATACGCAGTATTTT
.	.	TRBJ2-2	TRBV20-1	CSARGQAGTGELFF	TGCAGTGCTAGGGGGCAGGCGGGTACCGGGGAGCTGTTTTTT
many	.	TRBJ2-7	TRBV7-2	CASSLAGPAYEQYF	TGTGCCAGCAGCTTAGCAGGGCCCGCCTACGAGCAGTACTTC
few	.	TRBJ2-7	TRBV11-2	CASSFSGVNSYEQYF	TGTGCCAGCAGCTTCTCCGGGGTCAACTCCTACGAGCAGTACTTC
few	.	TRBJ1-2	TRBV7-2	CASSLDFGPLNYGYTF	TGTGCCAGCAGCTTAGATTTCGGACCACTTAACTATGGCTACACCTTC